The source of this TCR beta chain is a study of beta chain features in type 1 diabetes. General study points: Possibly, sequencing cDNA over-represented cells that had high TCR expression levels. Type 1 diabetes patients had VDJ junctions that carried fewer insertions and more deletions. Researchers could not determine here whether HLA type influences TCRB rearrangement.

The authors reverse transcribed all of the isolated RNA, so sequencing captured expressed TCRB transcripts. TCRdb's copy holds only in-frame clones and misses some; the assay was immunoSEQ multiplex PCR. The repertoire includes fewer than 150,000 clones, 6.5% to 8.5% of them detected once, and about 1.3% sits in the top ten. With respect to this clone: Its antigen is unidentified.

Germline V CDR1 and CDR2: SGHTA, FQGTGA. Trimming left V 1 base short and J 5 bases short, with 15 bases between. The CDR3 loop spans 16 amino acids. Input material: central memory CD4+ T cells from blood. The V call is TRBV7-3, the J call TRBJ2-1; TRBD2 is a possible D gene (6 bases). The TCR originated in a woman in her thirties in good health. The CDR3 nucleotides read TGTGCCAGCAGCTTAATGGGGGGTGCCGCGGACAATGAGCAGTTCTTC. Amino acids: CASSLMGGAADNEQFF.